This record covers a single T cell receptor (beta chain). TCRdb keeps only in-frame clones here, not all; method: immunoSEQ multiplex PCR. The table has hundreds of thousands of clones, 75% to 90% seen once. This study enrolled people aged about 18 to 100 from under 25 US geographic areas. Grouping used clinical history reported by participants in a survey and questionnaire. Cohort 3 donors counted as recovered after two negative PCRs, clearance, or resolved symptoms. The data were obtained in a study of blood T cell repertoires in COVID-19. Germline trimming cut 4 bases from V and 3 bases from J; bases unmatched to any gene: 4. Germline CDR1 and CDR2: SGHRS and YFSETQ. The CDR3 extends over 14 amino acids.

The sequencing input was PBMCs or T cells enriched from blood (not recorded which). The chain links TRBV5-1 to TRBJ2-3; TRBD2 aligns across 8 bases. This sequence originates from a woman aged 18-29 years who had recovered from COVID-19. The CDR3 loop is CASSLGTRTDTQYF. CDR3 bases: TGCGCCAGCAGCCTCGGGACTAGAACAGATACGCAGTATTTT.